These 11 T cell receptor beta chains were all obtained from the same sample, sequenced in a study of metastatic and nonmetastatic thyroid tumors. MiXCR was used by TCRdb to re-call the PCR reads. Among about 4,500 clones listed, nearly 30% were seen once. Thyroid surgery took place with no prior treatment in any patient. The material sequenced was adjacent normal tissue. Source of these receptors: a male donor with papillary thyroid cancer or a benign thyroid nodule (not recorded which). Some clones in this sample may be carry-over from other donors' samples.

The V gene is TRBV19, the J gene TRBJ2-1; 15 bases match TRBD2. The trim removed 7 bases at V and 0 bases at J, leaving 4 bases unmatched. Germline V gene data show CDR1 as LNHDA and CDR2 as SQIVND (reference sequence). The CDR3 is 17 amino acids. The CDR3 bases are TGTGCCAGTAAGGGACTAGCGGGGGGAACCTCCTACAATGAGCAGTTCTTC. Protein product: CASKGLAGGTSYNEQFF. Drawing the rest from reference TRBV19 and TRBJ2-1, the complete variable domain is DGGITQSPKYLFRKEGQNVTLSCEQNLNHDAMYWYRQDPGQGLRLIYYSQIVNDFQKGDIAEGYSVSREKKESFPLTVTSAQKNPTAFYLCASKGLAGGTSYNEQFFGPGTRLTVL.

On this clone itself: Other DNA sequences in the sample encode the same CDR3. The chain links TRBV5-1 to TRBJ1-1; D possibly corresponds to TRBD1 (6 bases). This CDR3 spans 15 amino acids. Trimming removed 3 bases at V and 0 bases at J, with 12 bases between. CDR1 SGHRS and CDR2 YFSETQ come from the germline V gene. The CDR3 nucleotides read TGCGCCAGCAGCTCGGTACAGGGCCTGAACACTGAAGCTTTCTTT. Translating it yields CASSSVQGLNTEAFF.

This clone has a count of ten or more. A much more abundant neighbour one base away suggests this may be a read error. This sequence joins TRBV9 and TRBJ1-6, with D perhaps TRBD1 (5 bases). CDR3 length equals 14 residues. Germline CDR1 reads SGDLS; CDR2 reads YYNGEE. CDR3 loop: CASSPFGGNSPLYF. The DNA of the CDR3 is TGTGCCAGCAGCCCCTTCGGGGGGAATTCACCCCTCTACTTT.

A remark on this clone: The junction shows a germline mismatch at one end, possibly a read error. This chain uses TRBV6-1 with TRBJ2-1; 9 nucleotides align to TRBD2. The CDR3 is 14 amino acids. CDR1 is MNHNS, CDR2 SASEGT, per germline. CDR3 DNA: TGTGCCAGCATTGACGGTAGCGGGGGCAATGAGCATCTCTTC. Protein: CASIDGSGGNEHLF.

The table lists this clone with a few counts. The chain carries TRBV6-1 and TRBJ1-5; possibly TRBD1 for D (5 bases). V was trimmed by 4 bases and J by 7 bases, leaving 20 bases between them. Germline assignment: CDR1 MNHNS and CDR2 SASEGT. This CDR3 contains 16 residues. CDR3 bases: TGTGCCAGCAGTGTTCGGAAAGGGCAGGGAAGGCAGCCCCAGCATTTT. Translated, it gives CASSVRKGQGRQPQHF.

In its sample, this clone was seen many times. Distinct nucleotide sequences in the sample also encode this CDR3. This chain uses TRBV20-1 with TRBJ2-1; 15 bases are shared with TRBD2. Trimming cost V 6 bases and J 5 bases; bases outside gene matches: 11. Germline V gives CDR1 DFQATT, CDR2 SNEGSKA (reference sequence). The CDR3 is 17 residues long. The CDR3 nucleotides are TGCAGTGCGGTACCCGGGACTAGCGGGGGGTTGAACAATGAGCAGTTCTTC. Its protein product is CSAVPGTSGGLNNEQFF.

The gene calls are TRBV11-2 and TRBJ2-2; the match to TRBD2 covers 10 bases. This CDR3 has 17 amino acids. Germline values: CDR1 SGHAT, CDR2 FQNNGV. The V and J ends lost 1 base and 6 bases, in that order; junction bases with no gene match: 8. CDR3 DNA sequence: TGTGCCAGCAGCTTAGGAGCGGGAGGGCCTGTGGCCGGGGAGCTGTTTTTT. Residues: CASSLGAGGPVAGELFF.

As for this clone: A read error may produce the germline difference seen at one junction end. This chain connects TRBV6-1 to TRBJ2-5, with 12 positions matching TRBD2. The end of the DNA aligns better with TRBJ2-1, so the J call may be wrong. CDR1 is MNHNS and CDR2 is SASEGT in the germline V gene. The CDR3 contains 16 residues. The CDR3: CARSVTTSGRTYEQFF. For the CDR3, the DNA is TGTGCCAGAAGTGTAACAACTAGCGGGAGGACATATGAGCAGTTCTTC.

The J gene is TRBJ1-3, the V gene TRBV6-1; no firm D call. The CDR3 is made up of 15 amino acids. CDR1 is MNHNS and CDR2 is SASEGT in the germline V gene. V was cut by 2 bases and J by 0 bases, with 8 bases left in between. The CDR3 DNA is TGTGCCAGCAGTGAATCTCCCTCCTCTGGAAACACCATATATTTT. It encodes CASSESPSSGNTIYF.

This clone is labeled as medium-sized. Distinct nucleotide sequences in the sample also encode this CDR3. This CDR3 is CASSLGQGQFF. For the CDR3, the DNA is TGTGCCAGCAGCTTGGGGCAGGGGCAGTTCTTC. V gene TRBV13 combines with J gene TRBJ2-1; D possibly corresponds to TRBD1 (5 bases). V lost 3 bases and J 12 bases, leaving 9 bases between the germline ends. CDR1 and CDR2 from the germline V gene are PRHDT and FYEKMQ (reference sequence). The CDR3 totals 11 residues.

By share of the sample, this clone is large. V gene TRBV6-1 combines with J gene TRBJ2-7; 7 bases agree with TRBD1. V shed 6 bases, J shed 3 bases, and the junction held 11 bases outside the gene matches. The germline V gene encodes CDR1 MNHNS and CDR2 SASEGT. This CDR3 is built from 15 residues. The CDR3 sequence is CASSDDRVNYYEQYF. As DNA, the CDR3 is TGTGCCAGCAGCGATGACAGGGTAAATTACTACGAGCAGTACTTC.